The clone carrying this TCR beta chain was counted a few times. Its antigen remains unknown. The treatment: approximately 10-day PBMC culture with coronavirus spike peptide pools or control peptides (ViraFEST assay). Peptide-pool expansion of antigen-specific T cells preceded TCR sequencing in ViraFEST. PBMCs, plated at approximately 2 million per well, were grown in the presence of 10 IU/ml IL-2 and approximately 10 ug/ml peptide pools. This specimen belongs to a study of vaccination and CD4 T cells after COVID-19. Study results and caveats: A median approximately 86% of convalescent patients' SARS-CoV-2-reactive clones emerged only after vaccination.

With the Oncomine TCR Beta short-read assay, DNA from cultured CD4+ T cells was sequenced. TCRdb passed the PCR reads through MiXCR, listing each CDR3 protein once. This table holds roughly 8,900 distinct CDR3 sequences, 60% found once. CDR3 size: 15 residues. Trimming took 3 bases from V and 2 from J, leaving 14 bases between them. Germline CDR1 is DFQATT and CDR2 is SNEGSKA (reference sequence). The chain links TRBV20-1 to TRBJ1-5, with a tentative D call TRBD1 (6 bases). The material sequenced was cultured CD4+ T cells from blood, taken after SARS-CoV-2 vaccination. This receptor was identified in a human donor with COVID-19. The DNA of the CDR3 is TGCAGTGCTAGTCGGGGGCATGGTGGCAATCAGCCCCAGCATTTT. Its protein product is CSASRGHGGNQPQHF.